These 21 T cell receptor beta chains were all obtained from the same sample, sequenced in a study of vaccination and CD4 T cells after COVID-19. The Oncomine TCR Beta short-read assay was applied to DNA of cultured CD4+ T cells. MiXCR, run by TCRdb on the PCR reads, gives a single entry per CDR3 protein. The sample carries some 14,000 distinct CDR3 sequences, less than 45% recorded once. Treatment denoted: approximately 9-day PBMC culture with coronavirus spike peptide pools or control peptides (ViraFEST assay). Their antigen targets remain unknown. The sample taken for sequencing was CD4+ T cells from blood, cultured in vitro. The origin of the receptors is a human donor who had recovered from COVID-19.

This clonotype has a handful of counts. The gene calls are TRBV7-2 and TRBJ2-2, with D maybe TRBD2 (6 bases). Germline CDR1 reads SGHTA; CDR2 reads FQGNSA. The CDR3 consists of 15 residues. V lost 5 bases and J lost 1, with 11 bases in between. The CDR3, as DNA: TGTGCCAGCAGCCCCGTTAGCGGGAACACCGGGGAGCTGTTTTTT. Residues: CASSPVSGNTGELFF.

CDR3 nucleotides: TGTGCCAGCTGGGGTTCGACAGCTAACTACGAGCAGTACTTC. Translation gives CASWGSTANYEQYF. This chain links TRBV27 with TRBJ2-7, with a weak D call TRBD1 (5 bases). Germline V gene sequence: CDR1 MNHEY, CDR2 SMNVEV (reference sequence). Trimming removed 8 bases at V and 3 bases at J, with 17 bases between. This CDR3 region has 14 residues.

This rearrangement joins TRBV7-2 to TRBJ2-1, with D perhaps matching TRBD2 (5 bases). This CDR3 comprises 13 residues. Trimming cost V 6 bases and J 5 bases, with 11 bases left between them. Germline V gene lookup returns CDR1 SGHTA and CDR2 FQGNSA. The CDR3 here is CASRPLGDNEQFF. The CDR3 nucleotides read TGTGCCAGCAGACCACTAGGAGACAATGAGCAGTTCTTC.

This clonotype was counted only a few times. V and J are TRBV2 and TRBJ2-7; no clear D. CDR3 size: 11 residues. CDR1 is SNHLY, CDR2 FYNNEI, per germline. Trimming removed 4 bases at V and 7 bases at J, with 8 bases between. The CDR3 is CASSANIEQYF. CDR3 DNA sequence: TGTGCCAGCAGTGCCAATATAGAGCAGTACTTC.

The V gene is TRBV6-2 or TRBV6-3, the J gene TRBJ2-7; D is ambiguous. The CDR3 is made up of 13 amino acids. The V end lost 7 bases, the J end lost 6 bases, and 16 bases lay between the germline ends. CDR1 is MNHEY, CDR2 SVGEGT, per germline. The chain's CDR3 is CASTRVSFGEQYF. DNA of the CDR3: TGTGCCAGCACGCGAGTTAGCTTTGGCGAGCAGTACTTC.

The V gene is TRBV10-2, the J gene TRBJ2-3, with unresolved D. The germline CDR1 and CDR2 sequences are WSHSY and SAAADI. V was cut by 2 bases and J by 1 base, with 7 bases left in between. There are 14 residues in the CDR3. CDR3 sequence reads: CASSEVSGTDTQYF. The CDR3 DNA sequence: TGCGCCAGCAGTGAGGTCAGCGGCACAGATACGCAGTATTTT.

This clonotype appeared a few times. The V and J genes are TRBV20-1 and TRBJ1-1, with a possible D match to TRBD1 (6 bases). Deletions cut 4 bases from V and 0 bases from J, with 9 bases between. The CDR3 is 13 amino acids. The V gene's germline CDR1 is DFQATT and CDR2 SNEGSKA (reference sequence). CDR3 DNA sequence: TGCAGTGCTACAGGGGATGTGAACACTGAAGCTTTCTTT. This encodes CSATGDVNTEAFF.

This clonotype was seen more than once but under ten times. This chain connects TRBV11-2 to TRBJ2-5; TRBD1 aligns across 7 bases. The CDR3 totals 15 residues. Trimming cost V 5 bases and J 5 bases; bases outside gene matches: 11. Germline V gene data show CDR1 as SGHAT and CDR2 as FQNNGV. The CDR3 DNA is TGTGCCAGCAGCCCCGGGACAGTGCCGGGGGAGACCCAGTACTTC. It specifies CASSPGTVPGETQYF.

The rearrangement joins TRBV7-2 to TRBJ1-2, with a possible D match to TRBD1 (6 bases). Germline-derived CDR1 and CDR2 are SGHTA and FQGNSA. V gave up 1 base and J gave up 4 bases, with 13 bases separating them. This CDR3 is built from 15 residues. The CDR3 DNA follows: TGTGCCAGCAGCTTAGTGGGGGGCAATGGCTATGGCTACACCTTC. Residues: CASSLVGGNGYGYTF.

The CDR3 is CAWSATGGVTEAFF. CDR3 DNA: TGTGCCTGGAGTGCAACAGGGGGAGTCACTGAAGCTTTCTTT. The chain employs TRBV30 and TRBJ1-1, with 8 bases matching TRBD1. With 1 base clipped from V and 4 bases from J, the junction kept 5 bases outside the gene matches. The CDR3 has 14 amino acids. Looked up from germline, CDR1 is GTSNPN and CDR2 is SVGIG (reference sequence).

The genes are TRBV25-1 and TRBJ2-7; tentatively, D is TRBD1 (6 bases). Germline V gives CDR1 MGHDK, CDR2 SYGVNS. Trimming pared 0 bases from V and 4 bases from J, leaving 13 bases between. The CDR3 has 15 residues. This CDR3 reads CASSEYKGDGYEQYF. The CDR3 DNA is TGTGCCAGCAGTGAATATAAGGGGGACGGATACGAGCAGTACTTC.

This clonotype was seen only once. The chain is built from TRBV30 and TRBJ1-1; D might be TRBD1 (6 bases). The V end was cut by 2 bases, the J end by 1 base, with 8 bases between. CDR1 is GTSNPN, CDR2 SVGIG, per germline (reference sequence). The CDR3 totals 13 residues. DNA of the CDR3: TGTGCCTGGAGTAGGGGGGGGAACACTGAAGCTTTCTTT. Translated, it gives CAWSRGGNTEAFF.

This chain uses TRBV7-8 with TRBJ1-5; unclear D gene. The CDR3 covers 14 residues. The V and J ends lost 1 base and 5 bases respectively, with 9 bases between them. Germline CDR1 and CDR2: SGHVS and FQNEAQ. CDR3 sequence: CASSLVATYQPQHF. For the CDR3, the DNA is TGTGCCAGCAGCTTAGTAGCCACGTATCAGCCCCAGCATTTT.

The rearrangement uses TRBV28 and TRBJ1-2; the match to TRBD1 covers 11 bases. The junction had 5 bases not matched to a gene; V was cut back by 4 bases and J by 7 bases. This CDR3 spans 14 amino acids. Germline V gene sequence: CDR1 MDHEN, CDR2 SYDVKM. In nucleotides, the CDR3 is TGTGCCAGCAGTTCAGGACAGGGGGCTATTGGCTACACCTTC. Translated: CASSSGQGAIGYTF.

V usage is TRBV2 and J usage is TRBJ2-6; 7 bases are a match to TRBD1. Germline V lookup: CDR1 SNHLY, CDR2 FYNNEI. There are 16 residues in the CDR3. V gave up 8 bases and J gave up 2 bases; unmatched junction bases: 9. The CDR3, as DNA: TGTGCCAGCGGAAGATTTACAGGGGCTGGGGCCAACGTCCTGACTTTC. This gives the protein CASGRFTGAGANVLTF.

Comment on this clonotype: Compared with germline, one end of the junction differs, possibly owing to a read error. The V call is TRBV7-8, the J call TRBJ2-5; maybe TRBD1 (6 bases). The CDR3 consists of 13 residues. Germline V CDR1 and CDR2: SGHVS, FQNEAQ. This chain's CDR3 is CTSSLDRLETQYF. For the CDR3, the DNA is TGTACCAGCAGCTTAGACAGGTTGGAGACCCAGTACTTC.

This clonotype occurred once. The rearrangement uses TRBV5-1 and TRBJ1-1; no firm D call. V gave up 4 bases and J gave up 2 bases, with 15 bases separating them. CDR3 length: 15 amino acids. Germline V gene sequence: CDR1 SGHRS, CDR2 YFSETQ. CDR3 coding DNA: TGCGCCAGCAGCCCGACGACAAGGGCTAACACTGAAGCTTTCTTT. Translation gives CASSPTTRANTEAFF.

The V gene is TRBV6-1, the J gene TRBJ1-2; D is undetermined. Trimming left V 6 bases short and J 4 bases short, with 3 bases between. This CDR3 region has 10 residues. Germline V gene sequence: CDR1 MNHNS, CDR2 SASEGT. The CDR3 loop is CASSSYGYTF. For the CDR3, the DNA is TGTGCCAGCAGCTCCTATGGCTACACCTTC.

The chain is built from TRBV12-5 and TRBJ1-2, with 8 bases that match TRBD1. The CDR3 spans 15 residues. The germline V gene has CDR1 LGHNT and CDR2 FRNRAP. V dropped 1 base and J dropped 3; count of bases not matched to a gene: 4. The chain's CDR3 is CASGLGQGAYYGYTF. The DNA of the CDR3 is TGTGCTAGTGGTTTGGGGCAGGGGGCCTACTATGGCTACACCTTC.

This clonotype was seen only a few times. This chain links TRBV7-2 with TRBJ1-3, with D perhaps matching TRBD1 (5 bases). V shed 5 bases and J shed 0 bases, with 8 bases lying between them. This CDR3 region has 14 residues. The germline CDR1 and CDR2 sequences are SGHTA and FQGNSA. CDR3 DNA sequence: TGTGCCAGCAGCCCCCAGGGCTCTGGAAACACCATATATTTT. Its translation: CASSPQGSGNTIYF.

The V and J genes are TRBV7-2 and TRBJ2-1, with 9 bases that match TRBD1. After removal of 6 bases from V and 4 bases from J, the junction contained 4 bases not matched to a gene. The CDR3 has 14 amino acids. Germline V lookup: CDR1 SGHTA, CDR2 FQGNSA. In DNA, the CDR3 is TGTGCCAGCAGACGGACAGGGGAGTACAATGAGCAGTTCTTC. Translating it yields CASRRTGEYNEQFF.